Below, 27 T cell receptor beta chains from the same sample are listed, as sequenced in a study of metastatic and nonmetastatic thyroid tumors. TCRdb used MiXCR to call clones anew from the PCR reads. Seen here are roughly 63,000 clones, 15% to 20% observed once, and the top ten hold over 8.5%. Not a single patient had been given any form of treatment at any point before undergoing thyroid surgery. The specimen sequenced was blood. These receptors were obtained from a male donor with papillary thyroid cancer or a benign thyroid nodule (not recorded which). Some clones in this sample may be carry-over from other donors' samples.

This clone has ten or more counts. J is TRBJ1-4 and V is TRBV15; TRBD1 might be the D (6 bases). The V gene lost 2 bases and the J gene lost 4 bases, with 14 bases spanning the gap. CDR3 size: 16 residues. Germline CDR1 reads LNHNV; CDR2 reads YYDKDF (reference sequence). The CDR3 is CATSRQQGSGNEKLFF. The CDR3, as DNA: TGTGCCACCAGCAGACAACAGGGATCGGGTAATGAAAAACTGTTTTTT.

This clone showed up many times. The chain links TRBV2 to TRBJ1-1, with a tentative D call TRBD1 (6 bases). Trimming took 4 bases from V and 4 from J, leaving 16 bases between them. The germline gives CDR1 SNHLY, CDR2 FYNNEI. The length of the CDR3 is 15 residues. For the CDR3, the DNA is TGTGCCAGCAGTGGGGAGACAGGCATGAGCACTGAAGCTTTCTTT. Residues: CASSGETGMSTEAFF.

This clone was seen many times. The chain employs TRBV15 and TRBJ2-3; 10 positions agree with TRBD2. This CDR3 is 16 amino acids long. Germline loops: CDR1 LNHNV, CDR2 YYDKDF (reference sequence). V was pared by 1 base and J by 1 base, with 2 bases of the junction left unmatched. This CDR3 is CATSRGLAGGTDTQYF. The CDR3 region has the DNA TGTGCCACCAGCAGAGGGCTAGCGGGGGGCACAGATACGCAGTATTTT.

This clone occurred many times. The chain couples TRBV19 to TRBJ1-3; 9 bases agree with TRBD1. Germline V gene sequence: CDR1 LNHDA, CDR2 SQIVND (reference sequence). The junction had 7 bases not matched to a gene; V was cut back by 6 bases and J by 7 bases. There are 14 residues in the CDR3. DNA of the CDR3: TGTGCCAGTAGACCCCGGGACAGGGTGAACACCATATATTTT. Its protein product is CASRPRDRVNTIYF.

The chain uses TRBV6-2 or TRBV6-3 and TRBJ1-1; D not certain. V lost 6 bases to trimming and J lost 4 bases, with 15 bases between them. The germline V gene encodes CDR1 MNHEY and CDR2 SVGEGT. This CDR3 contains 14 residues. CDR3 loop: CASRPKGAGTEAFF. Here the CDR3 DNA reads TGTGCCAGCAGGCCGAAGGGTGCGGGCACTGAAGCTTTCTTT.

This clone was counted between two and nine times. This may be a read error, as it is one base from a much larger clone. The chain uses TRBV28 and TRBJ2-1; 12 nucleotides match TRBD2. Germline V gives CDR1 MDHEN, CDR2 SYDVKM. CDR3 length: 15 residues. J gave up 6 bases and V 7 bases, and 7 bases lay outside the gene matches. The CDR3 DNA reads as TGTGCCAGCACCGCGACTAGCGGGGGCGTCAATGAGCAGTTCTTC. Its protein is CASTATSGGVNEQFF.

This clone was detected ten times or more. The gene calls are TRBV5-5 and TRBJ1-6, with D tentatively TRBD1 (6 bases). CDR3 length: 15 amino acids. V lost 1 base and J 7 bases, leaving 12 bases between the germline ends. Germline loops: CDR1 SGHKS, CDR2 YYEKEE (reference sequence). The CDR3 region is CASSLTGWGNSPLHF. The CDR3 DNA follows: TGTGCCAGCAGCTTGACAGGGTGGGGGAATTCACCCCTCCACTTT. The complete variable domain, with remaining parts taken from reference TRBV5-5 and TRBJ1-6, reads DAGVTQSPTHLIKTRGQQVTLRCSPISGHKSVSWYQQVLGQGPQFIFQYYEKEERGRGNFPDRFSARQFPNYSSELNVNALLLGDSALYLCASSLTGWGNSPLHFGNGTRLTVT.

In its sample, this clone was seen many times. V and J are TRBV10-3 and TRBJ1-4; D is perhaps TRBD1 (5 bases). From germline, CDR1 is ENHRY and CDR2 SYGVKD. The V end was cut by 7 bases, the J end by 8 bases, with 14 bases between. The CDR3 spans 13 residues. CDR3 nucleotide sequence: TGTGCCATCAATTCCCAAGCAGGGGAAAAACTGTTTTTT. It is translated as CAINSQAGEKLFF.

This clone occurred many times. The CDR3 protein is CASSKAKDFQYV. Written as DNA, the CDR3 is TGTGCCAGCAGTAAGGCCAAGGATTTTCAGTACGTC. This rearrangement joins TRBV28 to TRBJ2-7; D gene uncertain. Germline V gene sequence: CDR1 MDHEN, CDR2 SYDVKM. V lost 5 bases and J 10 bases, leaving 15 bases between the germline ends. This CDR3 comprises 12 residues.

Points on this clone: This could be a read error, since a much larger clone is one nucleotide away. This same CDR3 is encoded by further DNA sequences in the sample. The genes are TRBV10-3 and TRBJ1-1; D possibly corresponds to TRBD1 (5 bases). This CDR3 has 15 residues. In germline, CDR1 is ENHRY, CDR2 SYGVKD. CDR3 protein: CAISEWKGENTEAFF. The CDR3 DNA is TGTGCCATCAGTGAGTGGAAAGGGGAGAACACTGAGGCTTTCTTT.

This clone was counted ten times or more. The same CDR3 arises from other DNA sequences in this sample as well. V usage is TRBV9 and J usage is TRBJ2-6; D ambiguous. The CDR3 extends over 15 amino acids. CDR1 and CDR2 (germline): SGDLS, YYNGEE. The germline V and J ends were trimmed by 3 bases and 2 bases, with 9 bases remaining between them. In nucleotides, the CDR3 is TGTGCCAGCAGCGAAAGGTCTGCTGGGGCCAACGTCCTGACTTTC. This translates into CASSERSAGANVLTF.

This clone was seen only a few times. The chain is built from TRBV6-1 and TRBJ2-1, with TRBD2 matching over 11 bases. In germline, CDR1 is MNHNS, CDR2 SASEGT. The CDR3 loop spans 15 amino acids. Trimming removed 7 bases from V and 5 bases from J; junction bases left unmatched: 7. CDR3 amino acids: CASIPETSGNNEQFF. The CDR3 DNA sequence: TGTGCCAGCATCCCCGAGACTAGCGGGAACAATGAGCAGTTCTTC.

This clone occurred many times. This sequence joins TRBV20-1 and TRBJ1-1; 10 positions agree with TRBD1. Trimming removed 5 bases from V and 4 bases from J; junction bases left unmatched: 4. The CDR3 sequence is 13 residues long. Germline-derived CDR1 and CDR2 are DFQATT and SNEGSKA (reference sequence). CDR3 DNA: TGCAGTGCTGGGACAGGGGACGGCACTGAAGCTTTCTTT. It yields the protein CSAGTGDGTEAFF.

The sample holds a few counts of this clone. This could be a read error, since a much larger clone is one nucleotide away. Other DNA sequences of this sample code for an identical CDR3. This chain joins TRBV3-1 and TRBJ1-2; D remains unclear. V gave up 2 bases and J gave up 2 bases, with 9 bases separating them. The CDR3 is made up of 14 amino acids. In germline, CDR1 is LGHDT, CDR2 YNNKEL (reference sequence). The CDR3 sequence is CASSQNRGNYGYTF. Here the CDR3 DNA reads TGTGCCAGCAGCCAAAACAGAGGCAACTATGGCTACACCTTC.

This clone showed up just a few times. This rearrangement joins TRBV6-5 to TRBJ1-1; unclear D gene. Germline V gives CDR1 MNHEY, CDR2 SVGAGI. The CDR3 loop spans 13 amino acids. V was trimmed by 0 bases and J by 7 bases, leaving 9 bases between them. CDR3 residues: CASSYSMASEAFF. The CDR3 DNA follows: TGTGCCAGCAGTTACTCGATGGCTAGTGAAGCTTTCTTT.

At least ten counts were recorded for this clone. The chain combines TRBV29-1 with TRBJ2-7; 11 bases align to TRBD1. The CDR3 totals 17 residues. Trimming cost V 1 base and J 4 bases; bases outside gene matches: 12. Per germline, CDR1 SQVTM and CDR2 ANQGSEA. The CDR3 spells CSVEARAGTGGTYEQYF. CDR3 nucleotide sequence: TGCAGCGTTGAAGCCCGCGCCGGGACAGGGGGGACTTACGAGCAGTACTTC.

The chain uses TRBV6-1 and TRBJ2-7; D remains unclear. This CDR3 region has 12 residues. Germline CDR1 is MNHNS and CDR2 is SASEGT. CDR3 region: CASSVGTHEQYV. The CDR3 DNA reads TGCGCCAGCAGTGTAGGCACCCACGAGCAGTACGTC.

This clone was detected many times. The genes are TRBV6-1 and TRBJ2-5, with a weak D call TRBD1 (5 bases). The CDR3 loop spans 16 amino acids. Germline values: CDR1 MNHNS, CDR2 SASEGT. With 6 bases removed from V and 1 base from J, the gap between germline ends came to 18 bases. For the CDR3, the DNA is TGTGCCAGCAGACCCAGGGCCCTGGGGATCCAAGAGACCCAGTACTTC. As protein: CASRPRALGIQETQYF.

This clone was detected only a few times. A read error is possible here, since a much larger clone lies one base away. The CDR3 DNA reads as TGTGCCAGCAGCTTGAACTGGGACAGACAAGAGACCCAGTACTTC. Translated, it gives CASSLNWDRQETQYF. The rearrangement links TRBV5-4 to TRBJ2-5; 7 bases align to TRBD1. Germline values: CDR1 SGHNT, CDR2 YYREEE (reference sequence). V trimming: 1 base; J trimming: 2 bases; junction bases outside the gene matches: 5. This CDR3 is 15 amino acids long.

This clone was detected ten times or more. V and J are TRBV13 and TRBJ2-1; 7 bases agree with TRBD2. V shed 1 base and J 5 bases; nucleotides not matched to a gene: 14. CDR1 is PRHDT and CDR2 is FYEKMQ in the germline V gene (reference sequence). CDR3 length equals 18 residues. CDR3 sequence: CASSLVGLASGWNNEQFF. The CDR3 DNA is TGTGCCAGCAGCTTAGTCGGTTTGGCTAGCGGATGGAACAATGAGCAGTTCTTC.

Note on this clone: A much larger clone is a single base away; this may be a read error. The rearrangement uses TRBV9 and TRBJ2-5, with 11 nucleotides matching TRBD2. The CDR3 is made up of 14 amino acids. Germline V gives CDR1 SGDLS, CDR2 YYNGEE. The CDR3 bases are TGTTCCAGCAGTCTTACTAGCGGGAGTGAGACCCAGTACTTC. Residues: CSSSLTSGSETQYF.

This clone was picked up many times. This rearrangement joins TRBV15 to TRBJ1-5; no firm D call. The CDR3 contains 12 residues. From germline, CDR1 is LNHNV and CDR2 YYDKDF (reference sequence). V dropped 0 bases and J dropped 9 bases, with 6 bases sitting between them. The CDR3, as DNA: TGTGCCACCAGCAGAGATTTTGGGCCCCAGCATTTT. Protein: CATSRDFGPQHF.

The table lists this clone with a few counts. It may be a read error: a sequence one base away is much more abundant. Other DNA variants within this sample encode the same CDR3. The gene calls are TRBV2 and TRBJ2-1; 9 bases agree with TRBD2. The CDR3 runs to 14 residues. The germline V gene encodes CDR1 SNHLY and CDR2 FYNNEI. Trimming removed 7 bases from V and 9 bases from J; junction bases left unmatched: 10. The CDR3 here is CASNAGGNLGEQFF. The CDR3 DNA follows: TGTGCCAGCAACGCGGGGGGGAATCTGGGTGAGCAGTTCTTC.

This clone has at least ten counts. Distinct nucleotide sequences in the sample also encode this CDR3. The chain has TRBV28 and TRBJ1-4; 7 bases map to TRBD1. The ends lost 3 bases at V and 2 bases at J; junction bases unmatched: 0. This CDR3 is 14 amino acids long. CDR1 and CDR2 from the germline V gene are MDHEN and SYDVKM. The CDR3 reads CASSLTGTNEKLFF. The DNA for the CDR3 is TGTGCCAGCAGTTTGACAGGGACTAATGAAAAACTGTTTTTT.

This clone was detected ten times or more. The gene calls are TRBV2 and TRBJ2-4, with 7 nucleotides matching TRBD1. The germline CDR1 and CDR2 sequences are SNHLY and FYNNEI. The trim removed 4 bases at V and 7 bases at J, leaving 7 bases unmatched. The CDR3 extends over 14 amino acids. The CDR3 region has the DNA TGTGCCAGCAGTGGACAGGGTAATCTGAACATTCAGTACTTC. This encodes CASSGQGNLNIQYF. The whole variable domain, remainder taken from reference TRBV2 and TRBJ2-4, is EPEVTQTPSHQVTQMGQEVILRCVPISNHLYFYWYRQILGQKVEFLVSFYNNEISEKSEIFDDQFSVERPDGSNFTLKIRSTKLEDSAMYFCASSGQGNLNIQYFGAGTRLSVL.

This clone has a count of ten or more. The chain employs TRBV11-1 and TRBJ2-1; perhaps TRBD2 as D (6 bases). V shed 8 bases and J shed 0 bases, with 17 bases lying between them. Germline-derived CDR1 and CDR2 are SGHAT and FQDESV (reference sequence). CDR3 size: 16 residues. Here the CDR3 DNA reads TGTGCCAGCCGTGCGGGGTCGGAGACCTCCTACAATGAGCAGTTCTTC. Its protein is CASRAGSETSYNEQFF. Drawing the rest from reference TRBV11-1 and TRBJ2-1, the complete variable domain is EAEVAQSPRYKITEKSQAVAFWCDPISGHATLYWYRQILGQGPELLVQFQDESVVDDSQLPKDRFSAERLKGVDSTLKIQPAELGDSAMYLCASRAGSETSYNEQFFGPGTRLTVL.

This clone came up many times. The CDR3 here is CSARSAGTGETQYF. The CDR3 bases are TGCAGTGCTAGGTCCGCCGGGACAGGGGAGACCCAGTACTTC. The chain joins TRBV20-1 to TRBJ2-5; TRBD1 matches at 9 bases. Germline CDR1 and CDR2: DFQATT and SNEGSKA (reference sequence). The CDR3 loop spans 14 amino acids. Losses at the gene ends were 3 bases for V and 5 bases for J; bases not matched to a gene: 7.